The 20 T cell receptor beta chains in this list originate from one sample, sequenced in a study of human thymus T cells. TCRdb keeps only in-frame clones here, not all; method: immunoSEQ multiplex PCR. The sample has some 78,000 clones; roughly 96% are singletons. It was from resections taken during corrective heart surgery that the thymus tissue came. Specimen: thymus tissue. These TCRs come from a boy in the first two years of life with a congenital heart defect but otherwise immunologically healthy.

The chain combines TRBV7-2 with TRBJ2-1; 8 positions match TRBD2. The CDR3 runs to 16 residues. CDR1 is SGHTA and CDR2 is FQGNSA in the germline V gene. Unmatched junction bases numbered 11, after V lost 1 base and J lost 9 bases. The CDR3 DNA follows: TGTGCCAGCAGCTTAGGAATCTCGGGGGGGCCGCGTGAGCAGTTCTTC. It codes for CASSLGISGGPREQFF.

The V call is TRBV4-3, the J call TRBJ1-1, with a tentative D call TRBD1 (6 bases). V was cut by 3 bases and J by 3 bases, with 20 bases left in between. There are 17 residues in the CDR3. Germline V lookup: CDR1 LGHNA, CDR2 YSLEER. The CDR3 nucleotides are TGCGCCAGCAGCCATCACGGGACACCTAGGCCTTACACTGAAGCTTTCTTT. Its translation is CASSHHGTPRPYTEAFF.

This rearrangement joins TRBV29-1 to TRBJ2-7; D is perhaps TRBD1 (5 bases). V lost 0 bases and J 0 bases, leaving 12 bases between the germline ends. The CDR3 runs 15 residues. The germline CDR1 and CDR2 sequences are SQVTM and ANQGSEA. As DNA, the CDR3 is TGCAGCGTTGAAGATGTGCAGGGTAACTCCTACGAGCAGTACTTC. Protein product: CSVEDVQGNSYEQYF.

This clone was found once. The chain employs TRBV2 and TRBJ2-1, with 10 bases identical to TRBD2. Germline CDR1 and CDR2: SNHLY and FYNNEI. Trimming at V came to 11 bases and at J to 6 bases, leaving 16 bases not matched to a gene. CDR3 length: 16 residues. CDR3 region: CAGDRLAGDSSNEQFF. The CDR3 nucleotides are TGTGCCGGAGACAGACTAGCGGGTGACTCGTCCAATGAGCAGTTCTTC.

To note about this clone: Germline and junction disagree at one end, which may indicate a read error. The chain has TRBV20-1 and TRBJ2-1, with 9 nucleotides matching TRBD2. This CDR3 has 11 residues. The germline V gene encodes CDR1 DFQATT and CDR2 SNEGSKA (reference sequence). The chain's CDR3 is CSANPLAGPVF. Written as DNA, the CDR3 is TGCAGTGCCAACCCTCTAGCGGGGCCTGTCTTC.

The gene calls are TRBV11-2 and TRBJ1-3, with D hard to call. The V end lost 2 bases, the J end lost 4 bases, and 6 bases lay between the germline ends. The germline V gene encodes CDR1 SGHAT and CDR2 FQNNGV. This CDR3 region has 13 residues. CDR3 coding DNA: TGTGCCAGCAGCTTATGGGCCGGAAACACCATATATTTT. Its protein is CASSLWAGNTIYF.

This chain uses TRBV27 with TRBJ1-1; tentatively, D is TRBD1 (6 bases). The CDR3 length is 16 residues. Germline V gives CDR1 MNHEY, CDR2 SMNVEV (reference sequence). Trimming removed 6 bases from V and 1 base from J, with 18 bases in between. CDR3 sequence reads: CASRVAGGRANTEAFF. CDR3 coding DNA: TGTGCCAGCAGGGTCGCCGGGGGGCGCGCGAACACTGAAGCTTTCTTT.

CDR3 residues: CASSSTGVPYYEQYF. In DNA form, the CDR3 reads TGTGCCAGTAGCTCAACAGGGGTCCCCTATTACGAGCAGTACTTC. This chain links TRBV19 with TRBJ2-7; 7 bases are a match to TRBD1. From germline, CDR1 is LNHDA and CDR2 SQIVND (reference sequence). The CDR3 runs to 15 residues. Trimming at V came to 6 bases and at J to 4 bases, leaving 12 bases not matched to a gene.

CDR3 sequence reads: CASSEGERGRLNLSPLHF. DNA for the CDR3: TGTGCCAGCAGTGAGGGCGAAAGGGGAAGGCTTAACCTTTCACCCCTCCACTTT. The chain uses TRBV2 and TRBJ1-6; D might be TRBD1 (5 bases). This CDR3 is built from 18 residues. Per the germline V gene, CDR1 is SNHLY and CDR2 is FYNNEI. Between the trimmed V and J ends, which lost 3 bases and 9 bases, there was a span of 24 bases.

J is TRBJ2-3 and V is TRBV19; 8 bases are a match to TRBD1. The CDR3 is 13 residues long. In germline, CDR1 is LNHDA, CDR2 SQIVND (reference sequence). J gave up 1 base and V 9 bases, and 3 bases lay outside the gene matches. Here the CDR3 reads CASTGQGTDTQYF. The CDR3 bases are TGTGCCAGCACGGGACAGGGCACAGATACGCAGTATTTT.

V gene TRBV5-4 combines with J gene TRBJ2-5; D unclear. Germline V lookup: CDR1 SGHNT, CDR2 YYREEE (reference sequence). The CDR3 runs 14 residues. Trimming left V 1 base short and J 5 bases short, with 12 bases between. CDR3 sequence: CASSLSESTETQYF. CDR3 in DNA: TGTGCCAGCAGCTTGTCCGAATCTACGGAGACCCAGTACTTC.

This chain uses TRBV4-3 with TRBJ2-1; TRBD1 or TRBD2 may be the D gene (5 bases each). V was pared by 3 bases and J by 0 bases, with 12 bases between. This CDR3 contains 16 residues. Looked up from germline, CDR1 is LGHNA and CDR2 is YSLEER. The chain's CDR3 is CASSHSGTHSYNEQFF. The CDR3 nucleotides are TGCGCCAGCAGCCACTCCGGGACCCACTCCTACAATGAGCAGTTCTTC.

The rearrangement links TRBV7-9 to TRBJ1-2; no reliable D call. There are 16 residues in the CDR3. Trimming cost V 4 bases and J 0 bases, with 15 bases left between them. Per the germline V gene, CDR1 is SEHNR and CDR2 is FQNEAQ (reference sequence). The CDR3 loop is CASSSSPQDPNYGYTF. As DNA, the CDR3 is TGTGCCAGCAGCTCATCCCCCCAGGATCCTAACTATGGCTACACCTTC.

This chain connects TRBV20-1 to TRBJ2-7; 9 nucleotides line up with TRBD1. The J segment lost 5 bases and the V segment lost 8 bases, leaving 1 base of the junction unmatched. Per germline, CDR1 DFQATT and CDR2 SNEGSKA (reference sequence). The CDR3 is made up of 10 amino acids. Here the CDR3 reads CSTGGNEQYF. CDR3 bases: TGCAGTACAGGGGGCAACGAGCAGTACTTC.

This clone was seen just once. This sequence joins TRBV28 and TRBJ1-2; D possibly corresponds to TRBD1 (6 bases). Deletions cut 4 bases from V and 1 base from J, with 28 bases between. The CDR3 has 20 amino acids. Germline V gives CDR1 MDHEN, CDR2 SYDVKM. This chain's CDR3 is CASSSPMWGRDWEDNYGYTF. The CDR3 DNA sequence: TGTGCCAGCAGTTCCCCGATGTGGGGGCGCGACTGGGAGGATAACTATGGCTACACCTTC.

This clone was seen only once. CDR3: CASSPFGTSKNIQYF. CDR3 nucleotide sequence: TGTGCCAGCAGCCCCTTCGGGACCAGTAAAAACATTCAGTACTTC. This rearrangement joins TRBV11-2 to TRBJ2-4; either TRBD1 or TRBD2 may fit D (5 bases each). The CDR3 extends over 15 amino acids. The V and J ends lost 5 bases and 4 bases respectively, with 15 bases between them. Germline lookup yields CDR1 SGHAT and CDR2 FQNNGV. The variable domain in full, completed from reference TRBV11-2 and TRBJ2-4, reads EAGVAQSPRYKIIEKRQSVAFWCNPISGHATLYWYQQILGQGPKLLIQFQNNGVVDDSQLPKDRFSAERLKGVDSTLKIQPAKLEDSAVYLCASSPFGTSKNIQYFGAGTRLSVL.

This clone was seen once. The chain links TRBV9 to TRBJ2-1; 8 nucleotides line up with TRBD2. CDR1 and CDR2 from the germline V gene are SGDLS and YYNGEE. CDR3 length: 18 residues. V dropped 4 bases and J dropped 6; count of bases not matched to a gene: 18. DNA for the CDR3: TGTGCCAGCAGCCCTTATTATAGGACTAGCCGCTGGCCCAATGAGCAGTTCTTC. Translated: CASSPYYRTSRWPNEQFF.

The CDR3 sequence: CASQCMVPGTHSGNTIYF. The CDR3 region has the DNA TGTGCCAGCCAGTGTATGGTTCCCGGGACTCACTCTGGAAACACCATATATTTT. This sequence joins TRBV2 and TRBJ1-3; tentative D call: TRBD1 (5 bases). The CDR3 covers 18 residues. V lost 8 bases and J lost 0, with 23 bases in between. The germline V gene encodes CDR1 SNHLY and CDR2 FYNNEI.

The chain carries TRBV5-1 and TRBJ2-3; TRBD1 or TRBD2 may be the D gene (5 bases each). Trimming took 3 bases from V and 0 from J, leaving 5 bases between them. The CDR3 is made up of 13 amino acids. Germline V lookup: CDR1 SGHRS, CDR2 YFSETQ. CDR3 protein: CASSWGSTDTQYF. The CDR3 DNA follows: TGCGCCAGCAGCTGGGGGAGCACAGATACGCAGTATTTT. The full variable domain, its missing parts supplied by reference TRBV5-1 and TRBJ2-3, is KAGVTQTPRYLIKTRGQQVTLSCSPISGHRSVSWYQQTPGQGLQFLFEYFSETQRNKGNFPGRFSGRQFSNSRSEMNVSTLELGDSALYLCASSWGSTDTQYFGPGTRLTVL.

The rearrangement links TRBV6-5 to TRBJ2-3; no clear D. Germline V gene data show CDR1 as MNHEY and CDR2 as SVGAGI. The V end lost 2 bases, the J end lost 2 bases, and 11 bases lay between the germline ends. The CDR3 runs to 15 residues. The chain's CDR3 is CASSYGQPHTDTQYF. The CDR3 DNA follows: TGTGCCAGCAGTTACGGCCAACCGCACACAGATACGCAGTATTTT.